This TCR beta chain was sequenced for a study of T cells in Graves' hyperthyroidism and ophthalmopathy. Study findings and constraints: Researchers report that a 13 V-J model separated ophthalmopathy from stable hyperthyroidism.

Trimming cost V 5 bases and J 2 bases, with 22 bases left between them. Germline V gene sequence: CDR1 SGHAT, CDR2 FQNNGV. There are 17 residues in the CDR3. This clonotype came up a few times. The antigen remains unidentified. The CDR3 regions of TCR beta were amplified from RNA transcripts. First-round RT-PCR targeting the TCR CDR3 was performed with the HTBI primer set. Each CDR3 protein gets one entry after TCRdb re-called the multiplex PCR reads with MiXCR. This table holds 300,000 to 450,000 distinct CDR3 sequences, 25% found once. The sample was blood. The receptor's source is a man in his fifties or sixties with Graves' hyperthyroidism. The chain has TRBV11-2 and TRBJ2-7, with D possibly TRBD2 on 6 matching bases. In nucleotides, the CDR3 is TGTGCCAGCAGCCTCTTCCTAGGAAGGGAGGTTCCCTACGAGCAGTACTTC. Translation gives CASSLFLGREVPYEQYF. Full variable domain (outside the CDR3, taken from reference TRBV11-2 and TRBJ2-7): EAGVAQSPRYKIIEKRQSVAFWCNPISGHATLYWYQQILGQGPKLLIQFQNNGVVDDSQLPKDRFSAERLKGVDSTLKIQPAKLEDSAVYLCASSLFLGREVPYEQYFGPGTRLTVT.